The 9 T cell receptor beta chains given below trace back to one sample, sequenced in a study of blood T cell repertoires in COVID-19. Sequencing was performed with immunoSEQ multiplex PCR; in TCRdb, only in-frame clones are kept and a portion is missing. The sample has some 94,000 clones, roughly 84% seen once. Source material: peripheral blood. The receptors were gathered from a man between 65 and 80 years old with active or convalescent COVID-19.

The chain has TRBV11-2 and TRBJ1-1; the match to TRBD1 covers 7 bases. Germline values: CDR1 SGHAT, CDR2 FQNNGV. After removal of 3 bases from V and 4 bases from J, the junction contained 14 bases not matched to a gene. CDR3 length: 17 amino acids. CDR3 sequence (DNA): TGTGCCAGCAGCTTCCGTGGAGGGGGCGCGGTTCCCACTGAAGCTTTCTTT. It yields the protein CASSFRGGGAVPTEAFF. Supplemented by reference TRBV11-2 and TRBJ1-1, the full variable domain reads EAGVAQSPRYKIIEKRQSVAFWCNPISGHATLYWYQQILGQGPKLLIQFQNNGVVDDSQLPKDRFSAERLKGVDSTLKIQPAKLEDSAVYLCASSFRGGGAVPTEAFFGQGTRLTVV.

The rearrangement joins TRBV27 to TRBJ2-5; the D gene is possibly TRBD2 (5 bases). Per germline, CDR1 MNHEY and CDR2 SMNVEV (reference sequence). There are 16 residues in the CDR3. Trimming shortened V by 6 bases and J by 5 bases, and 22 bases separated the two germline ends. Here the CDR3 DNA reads TGTGCCAGCAGCTTAAAAAGGACTGGCTCGGGGGAGACCCAGTACTTC. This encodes CASSLKRTGSGETQYF.

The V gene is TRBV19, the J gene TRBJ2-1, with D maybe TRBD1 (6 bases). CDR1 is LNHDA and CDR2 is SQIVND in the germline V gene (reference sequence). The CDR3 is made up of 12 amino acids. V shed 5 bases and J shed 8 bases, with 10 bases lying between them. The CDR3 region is CASSGGRDEQFF. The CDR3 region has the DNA TGTGCCAGTAGTGGGGGCAGGGATGAGCAGTTCTTC.

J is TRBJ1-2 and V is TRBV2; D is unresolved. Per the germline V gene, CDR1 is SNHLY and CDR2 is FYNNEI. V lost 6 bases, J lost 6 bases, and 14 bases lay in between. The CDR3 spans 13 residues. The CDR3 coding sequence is TGTGCCAGCAGGGCCAGGATATCCCATGGCTACACCTTC. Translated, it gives CASRARISHGYTF.

The CDR3 region is CASSLADNSPLHF. The CDR3 bases are TGCGCCAGCAGCTTGGCCGATAATTCACCCCTCCACTTT. The gene calls are TRBV5-1 and TRBJ1-6; D remains ambiguous. Trimming removed 0 bases at V and 5 bases at J, with 3 bases between. CDR1 and CDR2 (germline): SGHRS, YFSETQ. CDR3 length equals 13 residues. The full variable domain, rest sourced from reference TRBV5-1 and TRBJ1-6, is KAGVTQTPRYLIKTRGQQVTLSCSPISGHRSVSWYQQTPGQGLQFLFEYFSETQRNKGNFPGRFSGRQFSNSRSEMNVSTLELGDSALYLCASSLADNSPLHFGNGTRLTVT.

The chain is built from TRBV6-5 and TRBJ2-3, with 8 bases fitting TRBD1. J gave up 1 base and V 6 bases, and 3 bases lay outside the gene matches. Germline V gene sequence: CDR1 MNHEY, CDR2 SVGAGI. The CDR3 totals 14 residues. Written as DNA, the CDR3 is TGTGCCAGCAGGCAGGGGGCCGGCACAGATACGCAGTATTTT. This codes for CASRQGAGTDTQYF.

The CDR3 coding sequence is TGTGCCAGCAGTTTAGCGCGGTCAACTAATGAAAAACTGTTTTTT. It translates to CASSLARSTNEKLFF. The rearrangement joins TRBV28 to TRBJ1-4; D not certain. V gave up 2 bases and J gave up 0 bases, with 7 bases separating them. Per the germline V gene, CDR1 is MDHEN and CDR2 is SYDVKM. The CDR3 extends over 15 amino acids.

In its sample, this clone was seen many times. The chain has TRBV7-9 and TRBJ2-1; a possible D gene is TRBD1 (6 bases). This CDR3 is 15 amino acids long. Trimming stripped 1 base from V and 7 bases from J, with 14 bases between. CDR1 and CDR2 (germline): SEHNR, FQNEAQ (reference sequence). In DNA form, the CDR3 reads TGTGCCAGCAGCTTAGTAACAGGGTTGAGGAATGAGCAGTTCTTC. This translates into CASSLVTGLRNEQFF.

CDR3 sequence: CASIPGIGTDTQYF. CDR3 DNA: TGTGCCAGCATCCCCGGGATTGGCACAGATACGCAGTATTTT. The chain employs TRBV6-5 and TRBJ2-3; D is possibly TRBD2 (5 bases). Germline V lookup: CDR1 MNHEY, CDR2 SVGAGI. This CDR3 spans 14 amino acids. V shed 7 bases and J shed 1 base, with 12 bases lying between them.